This T cell receptor (beta chain) stems from a study of OX40 agonist ivuxolimab in advanced cancers. The study's findings and limits: In general, CD8+ T cells held more expanded clones than CD4+ did, on average.

The investigators sampled blood at baseline, at cycle 4 day 1, and at cycle 7 day 1. The CDR3 is 16 residues long. Germline lookup yields CDR1 MDHEN and CDR2 SYDVKM. Trimming took off 4 bases at V and 4 bases at J, with 19 bases between the two ends. Notes on this clone: Its specificity is not known.

The protocol was immunoSEQ multiplex PCR, while the TCRdb copy is restricted to in-frame clones and leaves out a portion. The sample contains 45,000 to 60,000 clones, under 90% of which appear only once. The rearrangement joins TRBV28 to TRBJ1-1; D is possibly TRBD1 (5 bases). This specimen was CD4+ or CD8+ T cells sorted from blood, taken in a trial of the OX40 agonist ivuxolimab. The sequence was collected from an adult with an advanced solid tumor such as melanoma, head and neck, liver or kidney cancer. CDR3 protein: CASSYGGAGISTEAFF. The DNA of the CDR3 is TGTGCCAGCAGTTATGGTGGGGCCGGGATCAGCACTGAAGCTTTCTTT.